A selection of T cell receptor beta chains follows, all from one sample in a study of cytomegalovirus exposure and HLA in healthy donors. Sequencing used immunoSEQ multiplex PCR; TCRdb keeps in-frame clones, though not all of them. The top ten hold more than 2% of the sample, which has around 200,000 clones, roughly 72% seen once. Sequencing input: PBMCs. The receptor source for this set is a woman in her 30s in good health and CMV-seropositive. CDR3s include the opening cysteine and the closing phenylalanine or tryptophan.

V: TRBV28; CDR3: CATVGRVDPGELFF
V: TRBV7-2; CDR3: CASSQPGQNTEAFF
V: TRBV7-8; CDR3: CASRPDRDYGYTF
V: TRBV7-2; CDR3: CASSFGLARNEQFF
V: TRBV4-3; CDR3: CASSQTYRNEQYF
V: TRBV2; CDR3: CASTAYLYEQYF
V: TRBV5-1; CDR3: CASSLNRGGETQYF
V: TRBV30; CDR3: CAWSVLRQGREFF
V: TRBV7-2; CDR3: CASSPRTGFVQPQHF
V: TRBV19; CDR3: CASSRTGGDSVEQFF
V: TRBV6-1; CDR3: CASSTGTGRGYTF
V: TRBV5-5; CDR3: CASSLARTVNSPLHF
V: TRBV6-5; CDR3: CASSFAGLEQYF
V: TRBV2; CDR3: CASSVRNRGVTEAFF
V: TRBV10-3; CDR3: CAISEIAGGSYNEQFF
V: TRBV4-3; CDR3: CASSQDYASYEQYF
V: TRBV6-6; CDR3: CASSLAGGTYEQYF
V: TRBV30; CDR3: CAWGRSSNEKLFF
V: TRBV6-6; CDR3: CASNSAVAKNIQYF
V: TRBV27; CDR3: CASSTVVGGSEQYF
V: TRBV5-1; CDR3: CASMDYLNTGELFF
V: TRBV4-1; CDR3: CASSQEAEWGDNQPQHF
V: TRBV11-2; CDR3: CASSEDRDLGLKQYF
V: TRBV9; CDR3: CASSVGSFWRGGSHSADTQYF
V: TRBV2; CDR3: CASSSGQGSTDTQYF
V: TRBV1; CDR3: CTSSQSGGGNQPQHF
V: TRBV2; CDR3: CASSDMVGGYSYEQYF
V: TRBV27; CDR3: CASSLNRRYNYGYTF
V: TRBV4-3; CDR3: CASSQGQNTGELFF
V: TRBV6-6; CDR3: CASSHEDEQYF
V: TRBV25-1; CDR3: CASTGGLRYGYTF